These 26 T cell receptor beta chains originate from one sample sequenced in a study of blood T cell repertoires in COVID-19. Data came from immunoSEQ multiplex PCR; TCRdb stores just in-frame clones and leaves some out. The data contain 300,000 to 400,000 clones, 88% of them singletons. Sequencing input: PBMCs or T cells enriched from blood (not recorded which). Receptors were obtained from a man aged 30 to 45 who had recovered from COVID-19.

The chain has TRBV15 and TRBJ1-4, with D possibly TRBD1 on 6 matching bases. The V and J ends lost 6 bases and 5 bases respectively, with 13 bases between them. This CDR3 has 14 residues. Looked up from germline, CDR1 is LNHNV and CDR2 is YYDKDF (reference sequence). The CDR3 region has the DNA TGTGCCACCAGACTAGGGACACAGAATGAAAAACTGTTTTTT. Protein sequence: CATRLGTQNEKLFF.

The J gene is TRBJ1-2, the V gene TRBV28, with D possibly being TRBD1 (5 bases). The CDR3 runs 14 residues. Germline loops: CDR1 MDHEN, CDR2 SYDVKM. V gave up 3 bases and J gave up 4 bases, with 12 bases separating them. The CDR3 DNA reads as TGTGCCAGCAGTTTGTTTTGGGGGGGCTATGGCTACACCTTC. Its protein product is CASSLFWGGYGYTF.

V usage is TRBV6-6 and J usage is TRBJ1-5; TRBD1 aligns across 8 bases. The CDR3 length is 14 residues. V trimming: 7 bases; J trimming: 8 bases; junction bases outside the gene matches: 10. The germline V gene encodes CDR1 MNHNY and CDR2 SVGAGI (reference sequence). The DNA for the CDR3 is TGTGCCAGCAAAGGGAACAGGGGGGGCGAGCCCCAGCATTTT. Translation gives CASKGNRGGEPQHF.

V usage is TRBV2 and J usage is TRBJ2-2; 13 bases match TRBD2. The CDR3 is made up of 16 amino acids. Trimming cost V 6 bases and J 6 bases; bases outside gene matches: 7. Germline V gives CDR1 SNHLY, CDR2 FYNNEI. The chain's CDR3 is CASRPTSGGAAGELFF. CDR3 sequence (DNA): TGTGCCAGCAGACCTACTAGCGGGGGGGCCGCCGGGGAGCTGTTTTTT.

J is TRBJ2-2 and V is TRBV28; TRBD2 might be the D (5 bases). Germline-derived CDR1 and CDR2 are MDHEN and SYDVKM. Trimming took 2 bases from V and 2 from J, leaving 15 bases between them. There are 17 residues in the CDR3. CDR3 amino acids: CASSLRAGRGNTGELFF. In DNA, the CDR3 is TGTGCCAGCAGTTTAAGAGCTGGCCGGGGAAACACCGGGGAGCTGTTTTTT.

The chain carries TRBV6-5 and TRBJ1-1, with 8 nucleotides matching TRBD1. The CDR3 length is 14 residues. V shed 7 bases, J shed 4 bases, and the junction held 8 bases outside the gene matches. CDR1 is MNHEY, CDR2 SVGAGI, per germline. The CDR3 reads CASNLGQGRTEAFF. The CDR3 DNA sequence: TGTGCCAGCAACCTTGGACAGGGACGCACTGAAGCTTTCTTT.

V is TRBV3-1 (or the pseudogene TRBV3-2) and J is TRBJ1-2, with TRBD1 matching over 7 bases. V was pared by 4 bases and J by 2 bases, with 7 bases of the junction left unmatched. Germline assignment: CDR1 LGHDT and CDR2 YNNKEL (reference sequence). This CDR3 is built from 15 residues. CDR3 in DNA: TGTGCCAGCAGCCCCCGGGACAGCCAGAACTATGGCTACACCTTC. The encoded protein is CASSPRDSQNYGYTF.

V and J are TRBV3-1 (or the pseudogene TRBV3-2) and TRBJ2-1; TRBD1 aligns across 9 bases. Germline V lookup: CDR1 LGHDT, CDR2 YNNKEL (reference sequence). With 1 base clipped from V and 9 bases from J, the junction kept 13 bases outside the gene matches. The CDR3 loop spans 17 amino acids. The CDR3 DNA is TGTGCCAGCAGCCAAGGTACAGGGGGCCGGAGGGGGACTGAGCAGTTCTTC. The encoded protein is CASSQGTGGRRGTEQFF.

This clone was counted between two and nine times. The chain recombines TRBV28 with TRBJ1-6, with TRBD1 as a possible D gene (6 bases). Germline CDR1 and CDR2: MDHEN and SYDVKM. The CDR3 sequence is 14 residues long. V lost 6 bases, J lost 8 bases, and 14 bases lay in between. In nucleotides, the CDR3 is TGTGCCAGCAGCTCAGGGGTGGGGGATTCACCCCTCCACTTT. Protein product: CASSSGVGDSPLHF.

The DNA for the CDR3 is TGTGCCAGCAGTCAACGGGGGGCGAACACTGAAGCTTTCTTT. Translating it yields CASSQRGANTEAFF. The V and J genes are TRBV6-2 or TRBV6-3 and TRBJ1-1, with D possibly matching TRBD1 (6 bases). This CDR3 comprises 14 residues. Trimming pared 5 bases from V and 1 base from J, leaving 11 bases between. Per the germline V gene, CDR1 is MNHEY and CDR2 is SVGEGT.

CDR3 region: CASSVVGGTGMNTEAFF. The CDR3 DNA follows: TGTGCCAGCAGCGTAGTAGGAGGGACAGGGATGAACACTGAAGCTTTCTTT. The genes are TRBV9 and TRBJ1-1, with 9 bases that match TRBD1. Germline CDR1 SGDLS, CDR2 YYNGEE. V was pared by 0 bases and J by 0 bases, with 6 bases of the junction left unmatched. The CDR3 covers 17 residues.

The chain uses TRBV18 and TRBJ2-1; tentatively, D is TRBD1 (6 bases). The germline V gene encodes CDR1 KGHSH and CDR2 LQKENI. The CDR3 is 15 amino acids. V shed 3 bases and J shed 2 bases, with 11 bases lying between them. Here the CDR3 DNA reads TGTGCCAGCTCACCTGACAGGACTGCCTACAATGAGCAGTTCTTC. It translates to CASSPDRTAYNEQFF. Drawing the rest from reference TRBV18 and TRBJ2-1, the complete variable domain is NAGVMQNPRHLVRRRGQEARLRCSPMKGHSHVYWYRQLPEEGLKFMVYLQKENIIDESGMPKERFSAEFPKEGPSILRIQQVVRGDSAAYFCASSPDRTAYNEQFFGPGTRLTVL.

This clone turned up a few times. The chain recombines TRBV12-5 with TRBJ2-1; 10 bases are a match to TRBD2. CDR1 is LGHNT and CDR2 is FRNRAP in the germline V gene. The ends lost 5 bases at V and 5 bases at J; junction bases unmatched: 6. The CDR3 is 15 residues long. This chain's CDR3 is CASGPGTSVNNEQFF. The CDR3 DNA reads TGTGCTAGTGGTCCCGGGACTAGCGTAAACAATGAGCAGTTCTTC.

The rearrangement joins TRBV5-1 to TRBJ2-3; D gene uncertain. The V end lost 1 base, the J end lost 3 bases, and 6 bases lay between the germline ends. Germline CDR1 is SGHRS and CDR2 is YFSETQ. The length of the CDR3 is 13 residues. The CDR3 loop is CASSLFPTDTQYF. DNA for the CDR3: TGCGCCAGCAGCTTGTTTCCTACAGATACGCAGTATTTT.

V gene TRBV3-1 (or the pseudogene TRBV3-2) combines with J gene TRBJ2-5; 8 bases agree with TRBD1. Germline V CDR1 and CDR2: LGHDT, YNNKEL (reference sequence). This CDR3 has 16 residues. V was clipped by 4 bases and J by 2 bases; unmatched bases: 9. CDR3 sequence (DNA): TGTGCCAGCAGCCCCGGACAGGGAGTGGTACAAGAGACCCAGTACTTC. This gives the protein CASSPGQGVVQETQYF.

V usage is TRBV10-1 and J usage is TRBJ2-5; tentative D call: TRBD2 (6 bases). CDR1 is WNHNN, CDR2 SYGVQD, per germline (reference sequence). There are 15 residues in the CDR3. V dropped 5 bases and J dropped 4 bases, with 17 bases sitting between them. CDR3 coding DNA: TGCGCCAGCAGTCGCGGAGGGGCCCCCACAGAGACCCAGTACTTC. As protein: CASSRGGAPTETQYF.

Here the CDR3 DNA reads TGTGCCACCAGCAGCCCGGGACAGGGAACCTACGAGCAGTACTTC. It translates to CATSSPGQGTYEQYF. The V gene is TRBV15, the J gene TRBJ2-7; 9 nucleotides align to TRBD1. The length of the CDR3 is 15 residues. Germline lookup yields CDR1 LNHNV and CDR2 YYDKDF (reference sequence). Losses at the gene ends were 3 bases for V and 2 bases for J; bases not matched to a gene: 5.

About this clone: Other DNA sequences in this specimen translate into the identical CDR3. DNA for the CDR3: TGCGCCAGCAGCTTGGATTCGTCTGGAAACACCATATATTTT. It encodes CASSLDSSGNTIYF. The chain employs TRBV5-1 and TRBJ1-3; D ambiguous. CDR3 size: 14 residues. Germline V gene lookup returns CDR1 SGHRS and CDR2 YFSETQ. V was pared by 0 bases and J by 1 base, with 5 bases between.

The J gene is TRBJ1-3, the V gene TRBV19; D remains ambiguous. The germline V gene has CDR1 LNHDA and CDR2 SQIVND (reference sequence). The germline V and J ends were trimmed by 3 bases and 1 base, with 19 bases remaining between them. The CDR3 is 18 amino acids. In DNA form, the CDR3 reads TGTGCCAGTAGTATTGGGCCAGCACCACACCGTTCTGGAAACACCATATATTTT. Translating it yields CASSIGPAPHRSGNTIYF.

The chain is built from TRBV9 and TRBJ2-7; D is perhaps TRBD2 (6 bases). The CDR3 totals 15 residues. Trimming cost V 3 bases and J 3 bases, with 16 bases left between them. Per the germline V gene, CDR1 is SGDLS and CDR2 is YYNGEE. Here the CDR3 reads CASSAGGEVGYEQYF. The CDR3 DNA reads TGTGCCAGCAGCGCCGGGGGAGAGGTGGGCTACGAGCAGTACTTC.

The CDR3 loop reads CASRTVTGQGPETQYF. As DNA, the CDR3 is TGTGCCAGCAGAACTGTAACGGGACAGGGGCCCGAGACCCAGTACTTC. This rearrangement joins TRBV7-6 to TRBJ2-5, with 10 bases identical to TRBD1. The junction had 12 bases not matched to a gene; V was cut back by 6 bases and J by 5 bases. This CDR3 is built from 16 residues. Germline-derived CDR1 and CDR2 are SGHVS and FNYEAQ.

This clone was counted a few times. The V gene is TRBV2, the J gene TRBJ1-6; no reliable D call. Germline-derived CDR1 and CDR2 are SNHLY and FYNNEI. CDR3 length: 12 residues. Trimming removed 4 bases from V and 17 bases from J, with 15 bases in between. The CDR3 DNA is TGTGCCAGCAGTGGGGAGACTCCTCGCATCCACTTT. It encodes CASSGETPRIHF.

The CDR3 loop reads CASSLPGTPGGLNTEAFF. The CDR3 coding sequence is TGTGCCAGCAGCTTGCCAGGAACCCCAGGGGGATTGAACACTGAAGCTTTCTTT. This chain joins TRBV5-8 and TRBJ1-1; 7 nucleotides match TRBD1. Germline V gives CDR1 SGHTS, CDR2 YDEGEE. The CDR3 extends over 18 amino acids. The V gene end was trimmed by 1 base and the J gene end by 0 bases; junction bases not matched to a gene: 12.

The rearrangement uses TRBV19 and TRBJ2-7; 7 nucleotides agree with TRBD1. The V gene's germline CDR1 is LNHDA and CDR2 SQIVND (reference sequence). J lost 5 bases, V lost 1 base, and 8 bases had no gene match. This CDR3 is built from 15 residues. The CDR3 sequence: CASSIATGMVNEQYF. CDR3 coding DNA: TGTGCCAGTAGTATAGCGACAGGGATGGTGAACGAGCAGTACTTC.

This chain joins TRBV3-1 (or the pseudogene TRBV3-2) and TRBJ1-5; D ambiguous. The germline V gene encodes CDR1 LGHDT and CDR2 YNNKEL (reference sequence). The length of the CDR3 is 12 residues. V was cut by 10 bases and J by 7 bases, with 14 bases left in between. CDR3 amino acids: CATTRGRQPQHF. For the CDR3, the DNA is TGTGCCACCACGAGAGGGAGGCAGCCCCAGCATTTT.

The chain is built from TRBV19 and TRBJ2-2, with D tentatively TRBD1 (6 bases). V was clipped by 8 bases and J by 0 bases, with 13 bases between them. The CDR3 is 15 amino acids. Germline lookup yields CDR1 LNHDA and CDR2 SQIVND (reference sequence). The DNA of the CDR3 is TGTGCCAGTTATTTCAGGGGTTCGAACACCGGGGAGCTGTTTTTT. Its translation: CASYFRGSNTGELFF.